The 5 T cell receptor beta chains listed next were all sequenced from one sample in a study of blood T cell repertoires in COVID-19. Data came from immunoSEQ multiplex PCR; TCRdb stores just in-frame clones and leaves some out. The profile covers under 95,000 clones, with roughly 84% appearing a single time and approximately 31% taken by the ten largest. Material for sequencing was peripheral blood. The origin of the receptors is a woman over 75 with active or convalescent COVID-19.

The rearrangement links TRBV4-1 to TRBJ1-1, with no clear D. V was cut by 0 bases and J by 9 bases, with 14 bases left in between. CDR3 size: 14 residues. Germline CDR1 reads MGHRA; CDR2 reads YSYEKL. The CDR3: CASSQDNTGAKAFF. In DNA, the CDR3 is TGCGCCAGCAGCCAAGATAACACGGGAGCAAAAGCTTTCTTT.

The V call is TRBV27, the J call TRBJ1-1, with D possibly matching TRBD1 (6 bases). Trimming stripped 5 bases from V and 0 bases from J, with 13 bases between. Germline values: CDR1 MNHEY, CDR2 SMNVEV (reference sequence). The CDR3 extends over 15 amino acids. CDR3 nucleotide sequence: TGTGCCAGCAGTCTAGAGGGGGGGTTGAACACTGAAGCTTTCTTT. It specifies CASSLEGGLNTEAFF.

The CDR3 sequence: CASSGWALGVEKLFF. The CDR3, as DNA: TGTGCCAGTAGTGGTTGGGCCTTGGGAGTAGAAAAACTGTTTTTT. V gene TRBV19 combines with J gene TRBJ1-4, with D unresolved. The CDR3 sequence is 15 residues long. The V end was cut by 5 bases, the J end by 8 bases, with 18 bases between. CDR1 LNHDA and CDR2 SQIVND come from the germline V gene (reference sequence).

The rearrangement uses TRBV5-8 and TRBJ1-6; possible D gene TRBD1, 6 bases. The CDR3 length is 18 residues. Germline-derived CDR1 and CDR2 are SGHTS and YDEGEE. V was cut by 1 base and J by 2 bases, with 16 bases left in between. The CDR3 DNA follows: TGTGCCAGCAGCTTGACATGGGAGGGGGGAACCTATAATTCACCCCTCCACTTT. This encodes CASSLTWEGGTYNSPLHF.

The gene calls are TRBV10-3 and TRBJ2-1; 7 bases fit TRBD2. The CDR3 consists of 15 residues. Germline V gives CDR1 ENHRY, CDR2 SYGVKD. Germline trimming cut 2 bases from V and 2 bases from J; bases unmatched to any gene: 3. As DNA, the CDR3 is TGTGCCATCAGTGAGGAGGGAGGGGCCTACAATGAGCAGTTCTTC. This translates into CAISEEGGAYNEQFF.